These 26 T cell receptor beta chains share one sample of origin, sequenced in a study of blood T cells in healthy people across ages. A second roughly 6 to 11 cycle PCR used barcoded and J-beta primers. Each CDR3 protein gets one entry after TCRdb re-called the 5' RACE reads with MiXCR. The data show roughly 900,000 distinct CDR3 sequences, more than 25% seen once. The sample consisted of blood. These receptors all stem from a woman older than 75 in good health.

This sequence joins TRBV9 and TRBJ1-2; unclear D gene. The ends were cut back, 0 bases at V and 7 bases at J, with 10 bases in the middle. Germline V CDR1 and CDR2: SGDLS, YYNGEE. The length of the CDR3 is 13 residues. The CDR3 region has the DNA TGTGCCAGCAGCGTAGCTACCTGGGGTGGCTACACCTTC. Residues: CASSVATWGGYTF.

This clonotype has ten or more counts. The J gene is TRBJ1-6, the V gene TRBV15; D possibly corresponds to TRBD1 (5 bases). The V gene lost 0 bases and the J gene lost 11 bases, with 11 bases spanning the gap. CDR3 size: 14 residues. The germline gives CDR1 LNHNV, CDR2 YYDKDF (reference sequence). The CDR3 sequence is CATSRDLGDAPLHF. The CDR3 DNA sequence: TGTGCCACCAGCAGAGATCTGGGGGATGCACCCCTCCACTTT.

J is TRBJ2-1 and V is TRBV5-1; D is unclear. Germline V gene sequence: CDR1 SGHRS, CDR2 YFSETQ. The CDR3 is 16 amino acids. The V gene lost 5 bases and the J gene lost 3 bases, with 18 bases spanning the gap. This chain's CDR3 is CASRRLEDGIYNEQFF. The CDR3 DNA sequence: TGCGCCAGCAGGAGGCTTGAGGACGGAATCTACAATGAGCAGTTCTTC.

V usage is TRBV20-1 and J usage is TRBJ2-7; 12 bases line up with TRBD2. Germline V gene sequence: CDR1 DFQATT, CDR2 SNEGSKA (reference sequence). V shed 6 bases, J shed 0 bases, and the junction held 6 bases outside the gene matches. The CDR3 consists of 15 residues. The CDR3, as DNA: TGCAGTGCCAATACTAGCGGGGGGTGCTCCTACGAGCAGTACTTC. Amino acid sequence: CSANTSGGCSYEQYF.

The chain combines TRBV18 with TRBJ1-1, with a weak D call TRBD1 (5 bases). The V end lost 3 bases, the J end lost 4 bases, and 15 bases lay between the germline ends. CDR3 length: 15 amino acids. Germline V CDR1 and CDR2: KGHSH, LQKENI. The CDR3 reads CASSPQGEASTEAFF. In DNA, the CDR3 is TGTGCCAGCTCACCTCAAGGGGAGGCAAGCACTGAAGCTTTCTTT.

At least ten counts were recorded for this clonotype. The chain recombines TRBV20-1 with TRBJ2-5, with a weak D call TRBD1 (5 bases). Germline V gene data show CDR1 as DFQATT and CDR2 as SNEGSKA (reference sequence). Between the trimmed V and J ends, which lost 4 bases and 2 bases, there was a span of 8 bases. The CDR3 totals 12 residues. The CDR3 protein is CSAMGPQETQYF. CDR3 sequence (DNA): TGCAGTGCTATGGGGCCTCAAGAGACCCAGTACTTC.

At least ten counts were recorded for this clonotype. This sequence joins TRBV4-3 and TRBJ2-5; 8 nucleotides line up with TRBD2. CDR3 size: 14 residues. Losses at the gene ends were 1 base for V and 3 bases for J; bases not matched to a gene: 1. The V gene's germline CDR1 is LGHNA and CDR2 YSLEER. CDR3 DNA sequence: TGCGCCAGCAGCCAAGGAGCGGGGGAAGAGACCCAGTACTTC. Translation gives CASSQGAGEETQYF.

This clonotype was detected only a few times. The chain has TRBV10-3 and TRBJ1-2; the D gene is possibly TRBD1 (5 bases). Germline assignment: CDR1 ENHRY and CDR2 SYGVKD. The CDR3 totals 14 residues. Trimming shortened V by 3 bases and J by 5 bases, and 13 bases separated the two germline ends. The CDR3 bases are TGTGCCATCAGTGAATTGGCCAACAGGTATGGCTACACCTTC. Protein sequence: CAISELANRYGYTF.

This clonotype has more than one count but fewer than ten. The gene calls are TRBV18 and TRBJ2-5, with 9 bases lining up with TRBD2. The ends lost 3 bases at V and 4 bases at J; junction bases unmatched: 12. The CDR3 runs 17 residues. CDR1 KGHSH and CDR2 LQKENI come from the germline V gene. The CDR3 nucleotides are TGTGCCAGCTCACCTAACGAAGCTAGCGGGGCCAGAGAGACCCAGTACTTC. The encoded protein is CASSPNEASGARETQYF.

This clonotype came up many times. The rearrangement links TRBV5-1 to TRBJ2-3; 7 bases are shared with TRBD1. CDR3 length equals 15 residues. Unmatched junction bases numbered 4, after V lost 0 bases and J lost 3 bases. Looked up from germline, CDR1 is SGHRS and CDR2 is YFSETQ. CDR3 loop: CASSLEGGRTDTQYF. The CDR3 DNA sequence: TGCGCCAGCAGCTTGGAAGGGGGCAGGACAGATACGCAGTATTTT.

In regard to this clonotype: A much larger clone lies one base from this, so it may be a read error. The rearrangement uses TRBV20-1 and TRBJ1-4, with TRBD1 identical over 8 bases. CDR1 is DFQATT and CDR2 is SNEGSKA in the germline V gene (reference sequence). The CDR3 loop spans 13 amino acids. This chain's CDR3 is CSAPTGVHEELFF. CDR3 nucleotides: TGCAGTGCCCCGACAGGGGTGCATGAAGAACTGTTTTTT.

The CDR3 sequence is CASSYSRGRVSYNEQFF. CDR3 DNA: TGTGCCAGCAGTTACTCGCGCGGGAGGGTCTCCTACAATGAGCAGTTCTTC. The chain employs TRBV6-2 or TRBV6-3 and TRBJ2-1, with 9 bases aligning to TRBD2. V lost 0 bases and J lost 0; bases outside the gene matches: 3. Germline V gives CDR1 MNHEY, CDR2 SVGEGT. The CDR3 consists of 17 residues.

This clonotype came up many times. The V and J genes are TRBV6-1 and TRBJ2-3; the D call may be TRBD1 or TRBD2 (5 bases each). Germline CDR1 reads MNHNS; CDR2 reads SASEGT. The length of the CDR3 is 15 residues. V was clipped by 4 bases and J by 2 bases, with 13 bases between them. In DNA form, the CDR3 reads TGTGCCAGCAGTGCCCGGGGCAGAGACACAGATACGCAGTATTTT. This gives the protein CASSARGRDTDTQYF.

V usage is TRBV2 and J usage is TRBJ2-5; tentatively, D is TRBD2 (7 bases). V shed 7 bases and J shed 3 bases, with 18 bases lying between them. Per the germline V gene, CDR1 is SNHLY and CDR2 is FYNNEI. CDR3 length equals 15 residues. The CDR3 is CASNQGRGWKETQYF. The DNA for the CDR3 is TGTGCCAGCAATCAGGGGAGGGGTTGGAAAGAGACCCAGTACTTC.

The CDR3, as DNA: TGTGCCAGCAGCACCCGAACCTACAATAACTATGGCTACACCTTC. It is translated as CASSTRTYNNYGYTF. The J gene is TRBJ1-2, the V gene TRBV7-9; D is uncertain. Trimming pared 5 bases from V and 1 base from J, leaving 14 bases between. This CDR3 has 15 residues. Germline-derived CDR1 and CDR2 are SEHNR and FQNEAQ (reference sequence).

There are many counts of this clonotype. V gene TRBV12-3 or TRBV12-4 combines with J gene TRBJ2-1, with D perhaps TRBD1 (6 bases). The CDR3 runs 14 residues. The V end was cut by 10 bases, the J end by 6 bases, with 19 bases between. In DNA, the CDR3 is TGTGCCACCATTACAGGGCCAGGATCCAATGAGCAGTTCTTC. Translating it yields CATITGPGSNEQFF.

In this sample, this clonotype turned up many times. The chain recombines TRBV5-1 with TRBJ2-1, with D tentatively TRBD1 (6 bases). The CDR3 runs 15 residues. Germline assignment: CDR1 SGHRS and CDR2 YFSETQ. The V and J ends lost 4 bases and 8 bases respectively, with 19 bases between them. The CDR3 DNA reads TGCGCCAGCAGCCTATTCTCGGCTCCAGGGGATGAGCAGTTCTTC. This sequence encodes CASSLFSAPGDEQFF.

This clonotype was seen repeatedly, ten times or more. The chain carries TRBV28 and TRBJ2-6; the D is unclear. This CDR3 has 13 residues. Per the germline V gene, CDR1 is MDHEN and CDR2 is SYDVKM. V gave up 7 bases and J gave up 4 bases, with 8 bases separating them. The CDR3 sequence: CASKVSGANVLTF. In nucleotides, the CDR3 is TGTGCCAGCAAGGTGTCCGGGGCCAACGTCCTGACTTTC.

This clonotype was picked up many times. The chain couples TRBV7-2 to TRBJ2-5, with 9 positions matching TRBD1. This CDR3 has 15 amino acids. V was clipped by 4 bases and J by 4 bases; unmatched bases: 7. CDR1 and CDR2 (germline): SGHTA, FQGNSA. The CDR3 DNA sequence: TGTGCCAGCAGCTCCAACAGGGGGCCAGGAGAGACCCAGTACTTC. Translating it yields CASSSNRGPGETQYF.

This clonotype was observed many times. This rearrangement joins TRBV29-1 to TRBJ2-3, with D maybe TRBD1 (5 bases). The CDR3 is 14 residues long. Germline V gene sequence: CDR1 SQVTM, CDR2 ANQGSEA. Trimming left V 5 bases short and J 2 bases short, with 14 bases between. Here the CDR3 reads CSVRRGSYTDTQYF. DNA for the CDR3: TGCAGCGTTCGTAGGGGCTCCTACACAGATACGCAGTATTTT.

This clonotype came up a few times. V usage is TRBV7-9 and J usage is TRBJ1-5, with D tentatively TRBD1 (6 bases). The CDR3 has 18 amino acids. Germline values: CDR1 SEHNR, CDR2 FQNEAQ (reference sequence). V shed 4 bases and J shed 0 bases, with 19 bases lying between them. CDR3 nucleotides: TGTGCCAGCAGCTCATCTGACAGGCTACTTTATAGCAATCAGCCCCAGCATTTT. Encoded protein: CASSSSDRLLYSNQPQHF. The whole variable domain, remainder taken from reference TRBV7-9 and TRBJ1-5, is DTGVSQNPRHKITKRGQNVTFRCDPISEHNRLYWYRQTLGQGPEFLTYFQNEAQLEKSRLLSDRFSAERPKGSFSTLEIQRTEQGDSAMYLCASSSSDRLLYSNQPQHFGDGTRLSIL.

The sample holds a few counts of this clonotype. A much larger clone differs from this one at a single base, so this may be a read error. The CDR3, as DNA: TGTGCCAGCACCCCGAACAGATACAATGGGCAGTTCTTC. Encoded protein: CASTPNRYNGQFF. This chain uses TRBV11-2 with TRBJ2-1; D unresolved. From germline, CDR1 is SGHAT and CDR2 FQNNGV. The CDR3 has 13 amino acids.

This clonotype was seen a handful of times. The gene calls are TRBV29-1 and TRBJ2-1; D is unresolved. CDR3 size: 13 residues. CDR1 SQVTM and CDR2 ANQGSEA come from the germline V gene. V lost 2 bases and J lost 2, with 7 bases in between. Here the CDR3 DNA reads TGCAGCGTTGAACAAGAAACCTACAATGAGCAGTTCTTC. Translation: CSVEQETYNEQFF.

In regard to this clonotype: It may be a read error: a sequence one base away is much more abundant. DNA for the CDR3: TGCAGCGTTGGTGCAGGGGGGACCAATGAGCAGTACTTC. Residues: CSVGAGGTNEQYF. The V gene is TRBV29-1, the J gene TRBJ2-5; a weak D match, TRBD1 (7 bases). V was shortened by 4 bases and J by 11 bases, with 20 bases between the two germline ends. Germline V gives CDR1 SQVTM, CDR2 ANQGSEA. The CDR3 is made up of 13 amino acids.

The V call is TRBV30, the J call TRBJ2-2; a weak D match, TRBD1 (5 bases). Germline V gene sequence: CDR1 GTSNPN, CDR2 SVGIG (reference sequence). CDR3 length: 14 amino acids. V dropped 3 bases and J dropped 1 base, with 9 bases sitting between them. CDR3 sequence reads: CAWSSQGNTGELFF. The CDR3 DNA follows: TGTGCCTGGAGCAGTCAGGGGAACACCGGGGAGCTGTTTTTT.

This chain connects TRBV6-1 to TRBJ1-6; D is unclear. Germline values: CDR1 MNHNS, CDR2 SASEGT. V was trimmed by 6 bases and J by 7 bases, leaving 16 bases between them. This CDR3 is built from 15 residues. The CDR3 DNA follows: TGTGCCAGCAGCCAGCCGGGATCACCGAATTCACCCCTCCACTTT. Amino acids: CASSQPGSPNSPLHF.